A selection of T cell receptor beta chains follows, all from one sample in a study of T cell repertoires in cytomegalovirus infection. TCRdb analysed the reads with MiXCR anew, one entry per CDR3 protein. The repertoire has about 300,000 distinct CDR3 sequences, roughly a tenth of them found once; the top ten carry 2.5%. Sequencing input: PBMCs. The receptors were gathered from a human donor in good health (CMV status not recorded). Some clones in this sample may be carry-over from other donors' samples. Both conserved end residues are trimmed from each CDR3. Each record gives: J gene, V gene, CDR3 protein.

J gene: TRBJ1-1
V gene: TRBV5-1
CDR3 protein: ASSPATGNTEAF

J gene: TRBJ2-3
V gene: TRBV6-6
CDR3 protein: ASRTEVTDTQY

J gene: TRBJ2-2
V gene: TRBV7-2
CDR3 protein: ASSPRWGGPLTGELF

J gene: TRBJ2-3
V gene: TRBV29-1
CDR3 protein: SVAGGGTDTQY

J gene: TRBJ2-1
V gene: TRBV24-1
CDR3 protein: ATSDSLQGLYEQF

J gene: TRBJ1-1
V gene: TRBV29-1
CDR3 protein: SVDPRTGRSAEAF

J gene: TRBJ1-5
V gene: TRBV6-2/TRBV6-3
CDR3 protein: ASRPYKDRRPGQPQH

J gene: TRBJ1-6
V gene: TRBV4-3
CDR3 protein: ASSQENYNSPLH

J gene: TRBJ1-6
V gene: TRBV7-9
CDR3 protein: ASSPVGDSPLH

J gene: TRBJ1-1
V gene: TRBV6-5
CDR3 protein: ASSRGVLGGNTEAF

J gene: TRBJ2-3
V gene: TRBV9
CDR3 protein: ASSVDRTSTDTQY

J gene: TRBJ1-1
V gene: TRBV7-3
CDR3 protein: ASSSTGGPNTEAF

J gene: TRBJ2-3
V gene: TRBV27
CDR3 protein: TSSLGTGKADTQY

J gene: TRBJ2-1
V gene: TRBV11-2
CDR3 protein: ASSRTSGGGEQF

J gene: TRBJ1-4
V gene: TRBV3-1
CDR3 protein: ASSHRGRGDGEKLF

J gene: TRBJ2-1
V gene: TRBV2
CDR3 protein: ASSDRGGPYNEQF

J gene: TRBJ2-7
V gene: TRBV7-2
CDR3 protein: ASSFSGGVSYEQY

J gene: TRBJ2-5
V gene: TRBV28
CDR3 protein: ASSSSPSVLQETQY

J gene: TRBJ2-2
V gene: TRBV28
CDR3 protein: ASSLFGQGVTGELF

J gene: TRBJ2-3
V gene: TRBV7-9
CDR3 protein: ASSPEVPRLDTQY

J gene: TRBJ2-7
V gene: TRBV25-1
CDR3 protein: ASSEYFTGTTYEQY

J gene: TRBJ2-3
V gene: TRBV29-1
CDR3 protein: SVGFSGSDTQY

J gene: TRBJ1-2
V gene: TRBV6-6
CDR3 protein: ASSANRGLPT

J gene: TRBJ2-1
V gene: TRBV7-2
CDR3 protein: ASSLVSDNEQF

J gene: TRBJ1-1
V gene: TRBV2
CDR3 protein: ASSLQGTASEAF

J gene: TRBJ2-3
V gene: TRBV14
CDR3 protein: ASSQIGDTQY

J gene: TRBJ1-3
V gene: TRBV19
CDR3 protein: ASRPLSGNTIY

J gene: TRBJ2-4
V gene: TRBV5-5
CDR3 protein: ASSLETSIQY

J gene: TRBJ2-5
V gene: TRBV3-1
CDR3 protein: ASSQDGEGEEAQETQY

J gene: TRBJ1-1
V gene: TRBV19
CDR3 protein: ASSWADNFRRNTEAF

J gene: TRBJ2-5
V gene: TRBV20-1
CDR3 protein: SAKRQASETQY

J gene: TRBJ1-1
V gene: TRBV6-2/TRBV6-3
CDR3 protein: ASRDVNTEAF

J gene: TRBJ1-6
V gene: TRBV28
CDR3 protein: ASSLNGGGGSPLH

J gene: TRBJ2-5
V gene: TRBV28
CDR3 protein: ASPSGRGTQY

J gene: TRBJ2-2
V gene: TRBV12-5
CDR3 protein: ASGTGQTVAGELF

J gene: TRBJ2-3
V gene: TRBV7-2
CDR3 protein: ASSLDPGRTDTQY

J gene: TRBJ2-5
V gene: TRBV28
CDR3 protein: ASKKAAGSGAQETQY

J gene: TRBJ2-1
V gene: TRBV6-1
CDR3 protein: ASSLDREYNEQF

J gene: TRBJ1-5
V gene: TRBV28
CDR3 protein: ASKSYSNQPQH

J gene: TRBJ1-2
V gene: TRBV28
CDR3 protein: ASSSRGLVYGYT

J gene: TRBJ1-2
V gene: TRBV5-1
CDR3 protein: ASSSSGAGNGYT

J gene: TRBJ1-1
V gene: TRBV20-1
CDR3 protein: SARSPGGKNTEAF

J gene: TRBJ2-2
V gene: TRBV28
CDR3 protein: ASSLDGIVTGELF

J gene: TRBJ2-3
V gene: TRBV7-8
CDR3 protein: ASSSRLAGGKDTQY

J gene: TRBJ1-5
V gene: TRBV7-2
CDR3 protein: ASSTRQGHQPQH

J gene: TRBJ1-2
V gene: TRBV29-1
CDR3 protein: SVPRQDYGYT

J gene: TRBJ2-6
V gene: TRBV6-2/TRBV6-3
CDR3 protein: ASSPSTAGRRGANVLT

J gene: TRBJ2-2
V gene: TRBV28
CDR3 protein: ASISSAGTGGTGELF

J gene: TRBJ1-1
V gene: TRBV25-1
CDR3 protein: ASTNSQRAF

J gene: TRBJ2-1
V gene: TRBV14
CDR3 protein: ASSQIGAALDNEQF

J gene: TRBJ2-7
V gene: TRBV14
CDR3 protein: ASSRLAGGRNFYEQY